The present TCR beta chain was sequenced within a study of T cells in Graves' hyperthyroidism and ophthalmopathy. Findings of the study overall: Most clonotypes expanded in the thyroid (above 0.001) were also present in blood.

In this sample, this clonotype turned up many times. Its antigen is currently unknown. CDR1 is SQVTM and CDR2 is ANQGSEA in the germline V gene. The V end was cut by 5 bases, the J end by 4 bases, with 18 bases between. This CDR3 contains 14 residues. TCR beta CDR3 sequences were amplified from RNA transcripts. The TCR CDR3 was amplified in a first-round RT-PCR using the HTBI primer set. A single record per CDR3 protein comes from TCRdb applying MiXCR to the multiplex PCR reads. The repertoire holds under 350,000 distinct CDR3 sequences, with about 18% as singletons. The clonotype was recovered from a woman aged 60-75 years with Graves' ophthalmopathy. The chain links TRBV29-1 to TRBJ2-7, with D perhaps matching TRBD2 (5 bases). Sequenced input: blood. This chain's CDR3 is CSVQPRWESYEQYF. In nucleotides, the CDR3 is TGCAGCGTTCAGCCCAGGTGGGAGTCTTACGAGCAGTACTTC.